This TCR beta chain is drawn from a study of T cells in Graves' hyperthyroidism and ophthalmopathy. Broader study findings: In the analysis, a 13 V-J model separated ophthalmopathy from stable hyperthyroidism. Expanded thyroid clonotypes (above 0.001) were mostly also found in blood. Ophthalmopathy, which appeared later, was predicted by the model a median about 5.9 months before onset.

Uncontrolled infection, other autoimmune disease, pregnancy or lactation barred patients from enrollment. Remarks on this clonotype: Antigen: not known.

Germline loops: CDR1 SGHAT, CDR2 FQNNGV. The V end lost 1 base, the J end lost 2 bases, and 18 bases lay between the germline ends. The CDR3 is 17 amino acids. TCR beta CDR3 sequences were amplified from RNA transcripts. HTBI primers were used for first-round RT-PCR of the TCR CDR3. TCRdb re-called the multiplex PCR reads through MiXCR, storing one row per CDR3 protein. The sample lists 550,000 to 700,000 distinct CDR3 sequences, roughly 46% occurring once. The V and J genes are TRBV11-2 and TRBJ2-7; D may correspond to TRBD1 or TRBD2 (5 bases each). The sequence was collected from an adult woman with Graves' disease, either hyperthyroidism or ophthalmopathy (not recorded which). The sequenced sample was peripheral blood or thyroid tissue (not recorded which). DNA of the CDR3: TGTGCCAGCAGCTTAGGTCCCGCCGGGACCGCCGCCTACGAGCAGTACTTC. Its protein product is CASSLGPAGTAAYEQYF.